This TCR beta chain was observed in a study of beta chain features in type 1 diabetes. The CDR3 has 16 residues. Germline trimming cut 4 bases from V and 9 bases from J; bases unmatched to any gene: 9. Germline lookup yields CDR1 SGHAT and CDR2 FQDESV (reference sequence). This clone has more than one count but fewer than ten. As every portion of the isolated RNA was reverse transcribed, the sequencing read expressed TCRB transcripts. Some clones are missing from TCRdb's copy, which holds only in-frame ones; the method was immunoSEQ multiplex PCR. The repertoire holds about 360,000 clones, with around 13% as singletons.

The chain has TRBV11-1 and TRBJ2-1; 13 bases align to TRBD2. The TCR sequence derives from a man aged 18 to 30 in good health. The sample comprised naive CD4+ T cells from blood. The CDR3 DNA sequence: TGTGCCAGCAGCTCGGGGACTAGCGGGAAAAGTGGTGAGCAGTTCTTC. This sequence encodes CASSSGTSGKSGEQFF. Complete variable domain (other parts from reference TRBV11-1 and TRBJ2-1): EAEVAQSPRYKITEKSQAVAFWCDPISGHATLYWYRQILGQGPELLVQFQDESVVDDSQLPKDRFSAERLKGVDSTLKIQPAELGDSAMYLCASSSGTSGKSGEQFFGPGTRLTVL.